The present T cell receptor beta chain was sequenced within a study of cytomegalovirus exposure and HLA in healthy donors. Only in-frame clones appear in the TCRdb table, and some are missing; sequencing was by immunoSEQ multiplex PCR. The sample lists about 49,000 clones, approximately 90% seen once, with under 1.5% in the top ten. Only one count was recorded for this clone. Its matching antigen is unknown. Broader study findings: Overall, about 160 TCR beta chains were annotated as cytomegalovirus-associated. Through in vitro validation, three CMV-associated chains were shown to be specific for CMV antigens. The classifier was said to identify cytomegalovirus status with high specificity and sensitivity. Many donors carried some public TCRs, although rarity characterized most TCR sequences.

This CDR3 has 13 residues. Per germline, CDR1 SQVTM and CDR2 ANQGSEA. The ends lost 5 bases at V and 3 bases at J; junction bases unmatched: 4. This clonotype was obtained from a man aged 18 to 35 in good health and CMV-seronegative. This rearrangement joins TRBV29-1 to TRBJ2-7, with 10 bases aligning to TRBD1. The source material was PBMCs. The CDR3: CSVTRDRGYEQYF. In nucleotides, the CDR3 is TGCAGCGTTACCCGGGACAGGGGCTACGAGCAGTACTTC.